One sample yielded the 22 T cell receptor beta chains listed below, sequenced in a study of persistence of HIV-infected CD4 T cells. Stimulation used approximately 9.1 ug/mL lysate from CMV-infected fibroblasts. CD40L-negative CD69-negative CD45RO-high memory CD4+ T cells were sorted as populations depleted of antigen-responding cells. The immunoSEQ assay was version 4, run in survey mode. The method was immunoSEQ multiplex PCR; TCRdb's version includes in-frame clones alone and lacks a portion of them. The sample has approximately 30,000 clones; more than 75% are singletons. Antigens for these TCRs are unknown. Source: CD4+ T cells sorted from PBMCs after approximately 20-hour stimulation, taken from a patient who received antiretroviral therapy. The receptors here all came from an adult woman with HIV who was CMV-seropositive.

Only one count was recorded for this clone. V is TRBV2 and J is TRBJ1-2, with D hard to call. Trimming removed 3 bases at V and 4 bases at J, with 6 bases between. The CDR3 spans 12 residues. Per the germline V gene, CDR1 is SNHLY and CDR2 is FYNNEI. In nucleotides, the CDR3 is TGTGCCAGCAGTGACCTGTTCTATGGCTACACCTTC. The encoded protein is CASSDLFYGYTF.

This clone appeared once. This chain links TRBV5-1 with TRBJ1-2, with D hard to call. V was shortened by 0 bases and J by 6 bases, with 12 bases between the two germline ends. The CDR3 has 14 amino acids. Germline CDR1 reads SGHRS; CDR2 reads YFSETQ. Here the CDR3 reads CASSLGPSPDGYTF. DNA for the CDR3: TGCGCCAGCAGCTTGGGACCGTCTCCTGATGGCTACACCTTC.

V gene TRBV7-9 combines with J gene TRBJ2-3, with 7 bases matching TRBD1. The CDR3 consists of 14 residues. Germline lookup yields CDR1 SEHNR and CDR2 FQNEAQ (reference sequence). V was clipped by 3 bases and J by 1 base; unmatched bases: 1. CDR3 sequence: CASSFGTGTDTQYF. In DNA form, the CDR3 reads TGTGCCAGCAGCTTTGGGACAGGCACAGATACGCAGTATTTT.

The chain uses TRBV2 and TRBJ1-2; no reliable D call. The V gene's germline CDR1 is SNHLY and CDR2 FYNNEI. Trimming shortened V by 3 bases and J by 12 bases, and 14 bases separated the two germline ends. This CDR3 is 12 amino acids long. The CDR3 coding sequence is TGTGCCAGCAGTGATTGGTTTAAAGGCGACACCTTC. Its translation is CASSDWFKGDTF.

The V and J genes are TRBV30 and TRBJ1-5, with a possible D match to TRBD1 (5 bases). Trimming removed 5 bases from V and 0 bases from J, with 11 bases in between. The CDR3 extends over 14 amino acids. Germline values: CDR1 GTSNPN, CDR2 SVGIG (reference sequence). The CDR3: CAWDSGLSNQPQHF. The CDR3 region has the DNA TGTGCCTGGGACTCGGGACTTAGCAATCAGCCCCAGCATTTT.

The V and J genes are TRBV7-9 and TRBJ2-3, with TRBD1 matching 10 bases. V trimming: 4 bases; J trimming: 4 bases; junction bases outside the gene matches: 2. This CDR3 has 14 amino acids. Looked up from germline, CDR1 is SEHNR and CDR2 is FQNEAQ (reference sequence). The DNA for the CDR3 is TGTGCCAGCAGCTCAGGACAGGGGGCAGATACGCAGTATTTT. It yields the protein CASSSGQGADTQYF. Combining the CDR3 with reference TRBV7-9 and TRBJ2-3 gives the whole variable domain DTGVSQNPRHKITKRGQNVTFRCDPISEHNRLYWYRQTLGQGPEFLTYFQNEAQLEKSRLLSDRFSAERPKGSFSTLEIQRTEQGDSAMYLCASSSGQGADTQYFGPGTRLTVL.

The rearrangement links TRBV5-4 to TRBJ2-5; maybe TRBD2 (6 bases). The CDR3 runs to 14 residues. The V gene's germline CDR1 is SGHNT and CDR2 YYREEE (reference sequence). V lost 1 base, J lost 4 bases, and 11 bases lay in between. CDR3 region: CASSLRGGPETQYF. DNA for the CDR3: TGTGCCAGCAGCTTGAGGGGAGGCCCAGAGACCCAGTACTTC.

This clone was detected only once. The J gene is TRBJ2-4, the V gene TRBV6-5; 8 nucleotides align to TRBD2. The CDR3 totals 15 residues. V lost 7 bases and J lost 0; bases outside the gene matches: 5. Germline loops: CDR1 MNHEY, CDR2 SVGAGI. The CDR3 reads CASTAGGLAKNIQYF. CDR3 sequence (DNA): TGTGCCAGCACCGCGGGAGGTCTAGCCAAAAACATTCAGTACTTC.

This clone was counted a few times. The rearrangement joins TRBV3-1 (or the pseudogene TRBV3-2) to TRBJ1-1; D not resolved. V lost 0 bases to trimming and J lost 0 bases, with 17 bases between them. There are 18 residues in the CDR3. The germline CDR1 and CDR2 sequences are LGHDT and YNNKEL (reference sequence). The CDR3 loop reads CASSQDFPLGPMNTEAFF. As DNA, the CDR3 is TGTGCCAGCAGCCAAGATTTCCCCCTCGGACCGATGAACACTGAAGCTTTCTTT.

Written as DNA, the CDR3 is TGCGCCAGCAGCTCGGACGCCAGCTCTGGAAACACCATATATTTT. Translation: CASSSDASSGNTIYF. The chain recombines TRBV5-1 with TRBJ1-3; D gene unclear. Germline V CDR1 and CDR2: SGHRS, YFSETQ. The CDR3 is 15 residues long. V shed 3 bases and J shed 0 bases, with 10 bases lying between them.

V gene TRBV11-1 combines with J gene TRBJ1-5; D might be TRBD1 (5 bases). The CDR3 has 13 residues. The V end was cut by 3 bases, the J end by 4 bases, with 7 bases between. Germline CDR1 and CDR2: SGHAT and FQDESV (reference sequence). The CDR3, as DNA: TGTGCCAGCAGCTTGTGGGGGAATCAGCCCCAGCATTTT. Amino acids: CASSLWGNQPQHF.

The rearrangement links TRBV6-5 to TRBJ1-5; the match to TRBD1 covers 9 bases. This CDR3 region has 15 residues. Losses at the gene ends were 6 bases for V and 4 bases for J; bases not matched to a gene: 7. Germline V lookup: CDR1 MNHEY, CDR2 SVGAGI. The CDR3 region is CASSPQGAGNQPQHF. The CDR3 DNA follows: TGTGCCAGCAGCCCACAGGGGGCTGGTAATCAGCCCCAGCATTTT.

The CDR3 DNA reads as TGTGCCAGCAGTGAGGAGGGCTACGAGCAGTACTTC. Translating it yields CASSEEGYEQYF. The chain employs TRBV2 and TRBJ2-7; perhaps TRBD2 as D (6 bases). Germline CDR1 is SNHLY and CDR2 is FYNNEI. The V and J ends lost 3 bases and 3 bases respectively, with 6 bases between them. This CDR3 is 12 amino acids long.

The chain recombines TRBV6-2 or TRBV6-3 with TRBJ2-3; 8 nucleotides align to TRBD1. Unmatched junction bases numbered 7, after V lost 4 bases and J lost 4 bases. CDR3 length: 15 amino acids. The germline gives CDR1 MNHEY, CDR2 SVGEGT. The CDR3 spells CASSFLQGQADTQYF. CDR3 coding DNA: TGTGCCAGCAGTTTTCTACAGGGACAGGCAGATACGCAGTATTTT.

The chain uses TRBV9 and TRBJ2-3; TRBD2 agrees at 8 bases. The J segment lost 5 bases and the V segment lost 7 bases, leaving 12 bases of the junction unmatched. The CDR3 loop spans 15 amino acids. Germline lookup yields CDR1 SGDLS and CDR2 YYNGEE. CDR3 loop: CASGPGRALGDTQYF. The CDR3 region has the DNA TGTGCCAGCGGTCCCGGGAGGGCGTTAGGAGATACGCAGTATTTT.

The chain is built from TRBV10-3 and TRBJ1-5; D not certain. The V end lost 6 bases, the J end lost 3 bases, and 9 bases lay between the germline ends. The CDR3 consists of 13 residues. The germline CDR1 and CDR2 sequences are ENHRY and SYGVKD. CDR3 bases: TGTGCCATCAGGGGTGGGCCCAATCAGCCCCAGCATTTT. Protein: CAIRGGPNQPQHF.

V and J are TRBV6-5 and TRBJ1-5; D is possibly TRBD1 (6 bases). Germline loops: CDR1 MNHEY, CDR2 SVGAGI. This CDR3 is built from 16 residues. Between the trimmed V and J ends, which lost 1 base and 2 bases, there was a span of 12 bases. The DNA for the CDR3 is TGTGCCAGCAGTTACTTAGGGGGGGTTGGCAATCAGCCCCAGCATTTT. Its protein product is CASSYLGGVGNQPQHF.

The V and J genes are TRBV3-1 (or the pseudogene TRBV3-2) and TRBJ1-3; the D gene is possibly TRBD1 (6 bases). Germline V lookup: CDR1 LGHDT, CDR2 YNNKEL (reference sequence). The V and J ends lost 4 bases and 7 bases respectively, with 11 bases between them. This CDR3 has 13 amino acids. CDR3 DNA sequence: TGTGCCAGCAGCCCTCACAGGGTGAACACCATATATTTT. It specifies CASSPHRVNTIYF.

This clone was recorded only once. The J gene is TRBJ1-6, the V gene TRBV5-1; 7 nucleotides match TRBD1. Germline assignment: CDR1 SGHRS and CDR2 YFSETQ. With 3 bases clipped from V and 9 bases from J, the junction kept 12 bases outside the gene matches. The CDR3 is made up of 16 amino acids. The DNA of the CDR3 is TGCGCCAGCAGCTGGAGACAGGGATATCTTCGTTCACCCCTCCACTTT. This gives the protein CASSWRQGYLRSPLHF.

As to this clone: This sample also contains other DNA sequences that code for the same CDR3. The CDR3 region is CASSVGGYTEAFF. The DNA for the CDR3 is TGTGCCAGCAGCGTAGGGGGGTACACTGAAGCTTTCTTT. The rearrangement uses TRBV9 and TRBJ1-1; D possibly corresponds to TRBD1 (5 bases). CDR3 size: 13 residues. Germline loops: CDR1 SGDLS, CDR2 YYNGEE. Deletions cut 0 bases from V and 3 bases from J, with 6 bases between.

The chain uses TRBV3-1 (or the pseudogene TRBV3-2) and TRBJ2-7; D not resolved. The CDR3 covers 14 residues. The V gene lost 2 bases and the J gene lost 6 bases, with 14 bases spanning the gap. Germline CDR1 LGHDT, CDR2 YNNKEL (reference sequence). CDR3 nucleotide sequence: TGTGCCAGCAGCCAATTAACAGCTTCTCCCGAGCAGTACTTC. This sequence encodes CASSQLTASPEQYF.

This chain joins TRBV6-1 and TRBJ2-7; 9 bases fit TRBD2. The CDR3 runs to 13 residues. The germline CDR1 and CDR2 sequences are MNHNS and SASEGT. After removal of 5 bases from V and 6 bases from J, the junction contained 5 bases not matched to a gene. As DNA, the CDR3 is TGTGCCAGCAGTTCGGCGGGGGGGCTCGAGCAGTACTTC. It encodes CASSSAGGLEQYF.